The rows below give T cell receptor beta chains drawn from one sample of a study of blood T cells in healthy people across ages. MiXCR, applied by TCRdb to the 5' RACE reads, yields one record per CDR3 protein. This table holds under 950,000 distinct CDR3 sequences, about 24% found once. The sample comprised blood. These receptors came from a man between 65 and 85 years old in good health. Each CDR3 is given with its conserved first and last residue. A D gene is named only where the DNA matches it firmly. Size tells how often a clone was seen (once, few, many) or the class of an expanded clone, and some rows leave it out.

clone size	V gene	D gene	J gene	CDR3 protein	CDR3 DNA
NA	TRBV11-1	TRBD1	TRBJ2-7	CASSSRDRDYEQYF	TGTGCCAGCAGCTCCCGGGACAGGGATTACGAGCAGTACTTC
NA	TRBV6-4	NA	TRBJ2-7	CASRLTEHEQYF	TGTGCCAGCAGACTCACGGAGCACGAGCAGTACTTC
NA	TRBV2	TRBD1	TRBJ1-5	CASSWDRQNQPQHF	TGTGCCAGCAGTTGGGACAGGCAAAATCAGCCCCAGCATTTT
NA	TRBV6-5	NA	TRBJ2-7	CASSYLGSEQYF	TGTGCCAGCAGTTACTTGGGTAGCGAGCAGTACTTC
many	TRBV12-3/TRBV12-4	NA	TRBJ1-1	CASTRRGANTEAFF	TGTGCCAGCACCCGACGAGGGGCCAACACTGAAGCTTTCTTT
NA	TRBV18	TRBD2	TRBJ2-5	CASSPLSGRDETQYF	TGTGCCAGCTCACCTCTATCGGGGAGGGATGAGACCCAGTACTTC
few	TRBV29-1	NA	TRBJ1-5	CSPRSSFNQPQHF	TGCAGCCCTCGGTCCAGTTTCAATCAGCCCCAGCATTTT
few	TRBV29-1	NA	TRBJ2-1	CSVGAKKRSQFF	TGCAGCGTTGGCGCGAAAAAGCGGAGCCAGTTCTTC
NA	TRBV4-1	TRBD2	TRBJ2-1	CASSQDWLAGGMTGDEQFF	TGCGCCAGCAGCCAAGATTGGCTAGCGGGGGGGATGACCGGGGATGAGCAGTTCTTC
NA	TRBV4-3	TRBD2	TRBJ2-3	CASSQRVTSGGSTDTQYF	TGCGCCAGCAGCCAGAGAGTCACTAGCGGGGGGAGCACAGATACGCAGTATTTT
NA	TRBV7-2	NA	TRBJ1-2	CASSLDRPSRGYTF	TGTGCCAGCAGCTTAGACAGACCCTCACGGGGCTACACCTTC
few	TRBV5-6	NA	TRBJ2-5	CASSLISRSAQETQYF	TGTGCCAGCAGCTTGATTTCTCGGTCCGCCCAAGAGACCCAGTACTTC
NA	TRBV5-1	TRBD2	TRBJ2-3	CAGSSGLAADTQYF	TGCGCCGGCAGCTCGGGACTAGCTGCAGATACGCAGTATTTT
many	TRBV9	NA	TRBJ2-3	CASSARQTDTQYF	TGTGCCAGCAGCGCCAGACAGACAGATACGCAGTATTTT
few	TRBV6-1	NA	TRBJ2-7	CASSLRRDAAYEQYF	TGTGCCAGCAGTTTACGCCGGGACGCCGCCTACGAGCAGTACTTC
NA	TRBV7-2	TRBD1	TRBJ1-6	CASSLVRQGNSPLHF	TGTGCCAGCAGCTTAGTTCGACAGGGGAATTCACCCCTCCACTTT
many	TRBV20-1	TRBD2	TRBJ2-3	CSVAGGLDTQYF	TGCAGTGTAGCGGGGGGGCTTGATACGCAGTATTTT
few	TRBV4-2	TRBD1	TRBJ1-2	CASSQDKLQGYGYTF	TGTGCCAGCAGCCAAGATAAGCTACAGGGGTATGGCTACACCTTC
NA	TRBV20-1	NA	TRBJ2-4	CSARDLLGSGDIQYF	TGCAGTGCTAGAGACCTTTTGGGTTCGGGGGACATTCAGTACTTC
few	TRBV29-1	NA	TRBJ2-5	CFALAQETQYF	TGCTTCGCCCTAGCCCAAGAGACCCAGTACTTC
NA	TRBV7-9	NA	TRBJ2-1	CVSSLVLRSGEVHDEQFF	TGTGTCAGCAGCTTAGTTCTGAGGTCGGGAGAAGTGCACGATGAGCAGTTCTTC
few	TRBV28	NA	TRBJ2-7	CASSSVETPYEQYF	TGTGCCAGCAGTTCAGTAGAGACACCCTACGAGCAGTACTTC
NA	TRBV20-1	TRBD1	TRBJ1-1	CSARVDRVTAFF	TGCAGTGCTAGAGTGGACAGGGTAACAGCTTTCTTT
few	TRBV29-1	NA	TRBJ2-3	CSVAPGTPSTDTQYF	TGCAGCGTCGCCCCCGGGACACCTAGCACAGATACGCAGTATTTT
few	TRBV7-2	NA	TRBJ2-4	CASSPKQIVAKNIQYF	TGTGCCAGCAGCCCAAAACAGATCGTAGCCAAAAACATTCAGTACTTC
many	TRBV7-2	NA	TRBJ2-7	CASSFDFQSYEQYF	TGTGCCAGCAGCTTTGACTTCCAGTCCTACGAGCAGTACTTC
many	TRBV7-9	NA	TRBJ1-1	CASSLAGPTEAFF	TGTGCCAGCAGCTTAGCGGGGCCCACTGAAGCTTTCTTT
NA	TRBV12-3/TRBV12-4	TRBD1	TRBJ1-1	CASSRGKTGGADTEAFF	TGTGCCAGCAGTCGAGGTAAGACAGGGGGCGCTGACACTGAAGCTTTCTTT
NA	TRBV6-5	NA	TRBJ1-4	CACSYSKGAIGKLFF	TGTGCCTGCAGTTACTCGAAAGGGGCGATAGGAAAACTGTTTTTT
few	TRBV27	TRBD2	TRBJ2-1	CASSLELAGSNEQFF	TGTGCCAGCAGTTTAGAACTAGCGGGTAGCAATGAGCAGTTCTTC
NA	TRBV14	TRBD1	TRBJ2-5	CASSQSGGQTQYF	TGTGCCAGCAGCCAGTCAGGGGGTCAGACCCAGTACTTC
few	TRBV12-3/TRBV12-4	NA	TRBJ2-1	CASNLKTGAYNEQFF	TGTGCCAGCAACCTTAAGACAGGAGCTTACAATGAGCAGTTCTTC
NA	TRBV12-3/TRBV12-4	NA	TRBJ2-5	CASSPDPGETQYF	TGTGCCAGCAGTCCAGACCCCGGAGAGACCCAGTACTTC
few	TRBV9	NA	TRBJ2-5	CASSVGLVEETQYF	TGTGCCAGCAGCGTAGGACTAGTCGAAGAGACCCAGTACTTC
few	TRBV9	TRBD1	TRBJ1-3	CASSATGGSYSGNTIYF	TGTGCCAGCAGCGCGACAGGGGGATCATACTCTGGAAACACCATATATTTT
NA	TRBV18	TRBD2	TRBJ2-1	CASSLGGGLAGGPSYNEQFF	TGTGCCAGCTCACTCGGAGGAGGACTAGCGGGGGGCCCGTCCTACAATGAGCAGTTCTTC
many	TRBV7-9	NA	TRBJ2-1	CASSPLSDEQFF	TGTGCCAGCAGCCCTCTAAGCGATGAGCAGTTCTTC
few	TRBV7-2	TRBD2	TRBJ2-1	CASSLAGTSGGYNEQFF	TGTGCCAGCAGCTTAGCGGGAACTAGCGGGGGCTACAATGAGCAGTTCTTC
NA	TRBV14	TRBD1	TRBJ2-7	CASSQGNYRGAREQYF	TGTGCCAGCAGCCAAGGGAATTACAGGGGTGCGCGCGAGCAGTACTTC
many	TRBV4-1	TRBD1	TRBJ2-2	CASSQGGTVPGELFF	TGCGCCAGCAGCCAAGGGGGGACAGTCCCCGGGGAGCTGTTTTTT
NA	TRBV11-2	NA	TRBJ2-5	CASRSFGGPETQYF	TGTGCCAGCAGATCCTTCGGGGGGCCGGAGACCCAGTACTTC
few	TRBV7-8	TRBD1	TRBJ1-4	CASTGGISNEKLFF	TGTGCCAGCACAGGGGGCATATCTAATGAAAAACTGTTTTTT
NA	TRBV12-3/TRBV12-4	TRBD2	TRBJ2-1	CASRNEKRGYHEQFF	TGTGCCAGCAGAAACGAAAAGCGGGGCTATCATGAGCAGTTCTTC
few	TRBV7-9	TRBD1	TRBJ2-1	CASSLAGIQGGNEQFF	TGTGCCAGCAGCTTAGCCGGGATACAGGGGGGCAATGAGCAGTTCTTC
NA	TRBV4-1	NA	TRBJ2-5	CASSQVEGGETQYF	TGCGCCAGCAGTCAAGTTGAGGGAGGAGAGACCCAGTACTTC
NA	TRBV28	NA	TRBJ1-1	CASSSPPAGMGEAFF	TGTGCCAGCAGTTCCCCGCCCGCAGGGATGGGTGAAGCTTTCTTT
NA	TRBV20-1	NA	TRBJ1-5	CSASGLSNQPQHF	TGCAGTGCTAGTGGACTCAGCAATCAGCCCCAGCATTTT
NA	TRBV29-1	NA	TRBJ2-3	CSVQRQARTDTQYF	TGCAGCGTTCAGAGACAGGCCCGCACAGATACGCAGTATTTT
many	TRBV3-1	NA	TRBJ2-1	CASSPGSYNEQFF	TGTGCCAGCAGCCCGGGGTCATACAATGAGCAGTTCTTC
NA	TRBV7-2	TRBD2	TRBJ2-3	CASSLHFSGSADTQYF	TGTGCCAGCAGCTTACATTTTAGCGGGAGTGCAGATACGCAGTATTTT
few	TRBV19	NA	TRBJ2-1	CASRPQEGVYNEQFF	TGTGCCAGTAGGCCCCAGGAAGGGGTTTACAATGAGCAGTTCTTC